This TCR beta chain originates from a study of T cell changes during pregnancy in multiple sclerosis. Germline lookup yields CDR1 SGHRS and CDR2 YFSETQ. This CDR3 has 14 residues. V shed 0 bases, J shed 8 bases, and the junction held 5 bases outside the gene matches. Assay used: immunoSEQ multiplex PCR; TCRdb lists only in-frame clones, some missing. The table has some 80,000 clones, more than 70% seen once. Sample: peripheral blood, taken in the first trimester of pregnancy. The chain carries TRBV5-1 and TRBJ1-2, with 9 bases matching TRBD1. This clonotype was obtained from a female donor in good health, enrolled as a control in a pregnancy study. The CDR3 here is CASSLDRGQGGYTF. In DNA, the CDR3 is TGCGCCAGCAGCTTGGACAGGGGGCAGGGGGGCTACACCTTC.